These 14 T cell receptor beta chains originate from one sample sequenced in a study of blood T cells in healthy people across ages. A sample-barcoded 5' primer and a J-beta primer mix were used in a second PCR of about 7 to 12 cycles. TCRdb analysed the 5' RACE reads with MiXCR anew, one entry per CDR3 protein. Among about 1.5 million distinct CDR3 sequences listed, approximately 43% were seen once. Sequenced sample: blood. The receptors come from a woman between 18 and 29 years old in good health.

The chain carries TRBV28 and TRBJ1-5; 7 bases align to TRBD1. Germline values: CDR1 MDHEN, CDR2 SYDVKM. The ends lost 6 bases at V and 1 base at J; junction bases unmatched: 12. This CDR3 has 17 residues. The CDR3 spells CASSMTGLRRSNQPQHF. The CDR3 DNA reads TGTGCCAGCAGCATGACAGGGCTAAGGAGAAGCAATCAGCCCCAGCATTTT.

The rearrangement links TRBV20-1 to TRBJ2-3; 7 nucleotides align to TRBD2. CDR3 length: 14 amino acids. J was trimmed by 5 bases and V by 6 bases; bases with no gene match: 11. Germline CDR1 DFQATT, CDR2 SNEGSKA (reference sequence). For the CDR3, the DNA is TGCAGTGCAACCTCCCGACTAGCTTTAGATACGCAGTATTTT. Amino acid sequence: CSATSRLALDTQYF.

DNA for the CDR3: TGCAGCGTTGAAGAATCAAGAAACAATGAGCAGTTCTTC. This codes for CSVEESRNNEQFF. The chain is built from TRBV29-1 and TRBJ2-1; D gene ambiguous. V was shortened by 0 bases and J by 5 bases, with 8 bases between the two germline ends. The germline gives CDR1 SQVTM, CDR2 ANQGSEA. The CDR3 has 13 amino acids.

This chain links TRBV5-1 with TRBJ1-1, with 8 bases aligning to TRBD1. V dropped 2 bases and J dropped 6; count of bases not matched to a gene: 6. The germline V gene has CDR1 SGHRS and CDR2 YFSETQ. This CDR3 region has 14 residues. This chain's CDR3 is CASSFQGASPEAFF. The CDR3 DNA reads as TGCGCCAGCAGCTTTCAGGGGGCGAGCCCTGAAGCTTTCTTT.

The V and J genes are TRBV20-1 and TRBJ2-1, with D perhaps matching TRBD1 or TRBD2 (5 bases each). Germline CDR1 is DFQATT and CDR2 is SNEGSKA (reference sequence). Trimming pared 1 base from V and 5 bases from J, leaving 12 bases between. The CDR3 runs to 14 residues. CDR3 sequence: CSARAPGRNNEQFF. The CDR3 DNA reads as TGCAGTGCTAGAGCCCCGGGACGAAACAATGAGCAGTTCTTC.

The table lists this clonotype with many counts. V is TRBV6-5 and J is TRBJ2-7, with 7 positions matching TRBD1. The CDR3 is made up of 13 amino acids. Per germline, CDR1 MNHEY and CDR2 SVGAGI. Germline trimming cut 8 bases from V and 3 bases from J; bases unmatched to any gene: 7. The CDR3 spells CASGMTGFYEQYF. CDR3 nucleotides: TGTGCCAGCGGTATGACAGGGTTCTACGAGCAGTACTTC.

The chain recombines TRBV20-1 with TRBJ2-3, with D perhaps being TRBD1 or TRBD2 (6 bases each). The germline CDR1 and CDR2 sequences are DFQATT and SNEGSKA (reference sequence). This CDR3 has 16 amino acids. Trimming stripped 6 bases from V and 0 bases from J, with 19 bases between. For the CDR3, the DNA is TGCAGTGCGACCCCTTTAGGGGGGCGGAGCACAGATACGCAGTATTTT. The encoded protein is CSATPLGGRSTDTQYF.

This chain connects TRBV7-9 to TRBJ1-2; D possibly corresponds to TRBD1 (5 bases). The CDR3 is 17 amino acids. Between the trimmed V and J ends, which lost 6 bases and 4 bases, there was a span of 24 bases. The V gene's germline CDR1 is SEHNR and CDR2 FQNEAQ (reference sequence). The CDR3 protein is CASRPGFLDTDFYGYTF. DNA for the CDR3: TGTGCCAGCAGGCCAGGGTTCCTCGACACCGACTTCTATGGCTACACCTTC.

The chain uses TRBV7-9 and TRBJ2-5, with D tentatively TRBD1 (6 bases). The CDR3 sequence is 17 residues long. The V and J ends lost 4 bases and 11 bases respectively, with 29 bases between them. CDR1 SEHNR and CDR2 FQNEAQ come from the germline V gene (reference sequence). CDR3 in DNA: TGTGCCAGCAGCTCCTCAGGGGTGGCTAGTTCCTACAATGAGCAGTACTTC. Encoded protein: CASSSSGVASSYNEQYF. The full variable domain, completed using reference TRBV7-9 and TRBJ2-5, is DTGVSQNPRHKITKRGQNVTFRCDPISEHNRLYWYRQTLGQGPEFLTYFQNEAQLEKSRLLSDRFSAERPKGSFSTLEIQRTEQGDSAMYLCASSSSGVASSYNEQYFGPGTRLLVL.

In its sample, this clonotype was seen a few times. The rearrangement links TRBV7-9 to TRBJ2-3; D perhaps matches TRBD2 (6 bases). Germline values: CDR1 SEHNR, CDR2 FQNEAQ (reference sequence). Between the trimmed V and J ends, which lost 5 bases and 6 bases, there was a span of 24 bases. The CDR3 spans 17 residues. The chain's CDR3 is CASSPLPTSLSRDTQYF. CDR3 coding DNA: TGTGCCAGCAGCCCCCTCCCGACTAGTCTTAGCAGGGATACGCAGTATTTT.

V gene TRBV4-1 combines with J gene TRBJ1-2, with 9 bases that match TRBD1. Germline CDR1 MGHRA, CDR2 YSYEKL. Germline trimming cut 3 bases from V and 4 bases from J; bases unmatched to any gene: 12. The CDR3 is 17 residues long. CDR3 bases: TGCGCCAGCAGCCAGGAACAGTACAGGGGGCAGGGCTATGGCTACACCTTC. Translating it yields CASSQEQYRGQGYGYTF.

As for this clonotype: One junction end disagrees with the germline gene, perhaps due to a read error. This chain uses TRBV18 with TRBJ2-1; no clear D gene. This CDR3 is 16 amino acids long. Germline assignment: CDR1 KGHSH and CDR2 LQKENI. The DNA of the CDR3 is TGTGCCAGCTTACCACCAGACGACCTGACCTACAATGAGCAGTTCTTC. It is translated as CASLPPDDLTYNEQFF. Drawing the rest from reference TRBV18 and TRBJ2-1, the complete variable domain is NAGVMQNPRHLVRRRGQEARLRCSPMKGHSHVYWYRQLPEEGLKFMVYLQKENIIDESGMPKERFSAEFPKEGPSILRIQQVVRGDSAAYFCASLPPDDLTYNEQFFGPGTRLTVL.

Turning to this clonotype: Given a much more abundant clone one base away, this may be a read error. The genes are TRBV29-1 and TRBJ2-1; 9 nucleotides align to TRBD2. Trimming removed 7 bases from V and 1 base from J; junction bases left unmatched: 5. Per germline, CDR1 SQVTM and CDR2 ANQGSEA. CDR3 length: 14 amino acids. The CDR3 sequence is CSADSGSSYNEQFF. The CDR3 DNA sequence: TGCAGCGCAGATAGCGGGAGTTCCTACAATGAGCAGTTCTTC.

The chain couples TRBV28 to TRBJ2-2; TRBD2 aligns across 8 bases. This CDR3 region has 15 residues. Germline assignment: CDR1 MDHEN and CDR2 SYDVKM. Trimming cost V 5 bases and J 6 bases; bases outside gene matches: 8. CDR3 sequence reads: CASSPQREWAGELFF. The CDR3 region has the DNA TGTGCCAGCAGTCCTCAGCGGGAGTGGGCCGGGGAGCTGTTTTTT.